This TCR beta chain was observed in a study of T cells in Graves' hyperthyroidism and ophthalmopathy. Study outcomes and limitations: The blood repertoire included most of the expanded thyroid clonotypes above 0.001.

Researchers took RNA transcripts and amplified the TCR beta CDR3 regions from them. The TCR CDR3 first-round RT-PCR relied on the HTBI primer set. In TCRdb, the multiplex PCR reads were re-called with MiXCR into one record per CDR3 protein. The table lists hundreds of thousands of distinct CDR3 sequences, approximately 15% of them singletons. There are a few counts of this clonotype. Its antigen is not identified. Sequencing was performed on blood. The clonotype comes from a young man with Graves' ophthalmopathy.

The CDR3 reads CSVATLAGVPNEQFF. The CDR3 coding sequence is TGCAGCGTCGCCACTCTAGCGGGAGTTCCGAATGAGCAGTTCTTC. This chain uses TRBV29-1 with TRBJ2-1; TRBD2 matches at 10 bases. The CDR3 runs to 15 residues. Germline-derived CDR1 and CDR2 are SQVTM and ANQGSEA. Losses at the gene ends were 6 bases for V and 7 bases for J; bases not matched to a gene: 12.